Listed below are T cell receptor beta chains from one sample, sequenced in a study of blood T cell repertoires in COVID-19. Clones were read by immunoSEQ multiplex PCR, and TCRdb kept only the in-frame ones, dropping some. Among roughly 67,000 clones listed, approximately 88% were seen once. Sequenced input: peripheral blood. The receptors derive from a man in his forties or fifties with active COVID-19. The CDR3 runs from the conserved cysteine through the conserved F or W. Fields, in order: clone size, J gene, D gene, V gene, CDR3 length, CDR3 protein, CDR3 DNA. A D gene is named only where the DNA matches it firmly. Clone size, where shown, is once, few, many, or a class for clones that have expanded.

size: .
J: TRBJ2-3
D: .
V: TRBV5-1
length: 14
CDR3: CASSLAGLADTQYF
DNA: TGCGCCAGCAGCTTGGCAGGGCTGGCAGATACGCAGTATTTT

size: .
J: TRBJ1-1
D: .
V: TRBV7-9
length: 13
CDR3: CASSLIVAPEAFF
DNA: TGTGCCAGCAGCTTAATAGTAGCACCTGAAGCTTTCTTT

size: .
J: TRBJ2-5
D: .
V: TRBV7-2
length: 13
CDR3: CASSLALRATQYF
DNA: TGTGCCAGCAGCTTAGCGCTGAGGGCAACCCAGTACTTC

size: once
J: TRBJ2-1
D: TRBD2
V: TRBV6-2/TRBV6-3
length: 16
CDR3: CASSYSISGASTEQFF
DNA: TGTGCCAGCAGTTACTCGATTAGCGGGGCTTCTACTGAGCAGTTCTTC

size: .
J: TRBJ2-2
D: .
V: TRBV7-9
length: 12
CDR3: CASRSLTGELFF
DNA: TGTGCCAGCCGCAGTCTCACCGGGGAGCTGTTTTTT

size: once
J: TRBJ2-4
D: TRBD1
V: TRBV14
length: 13
CDR3: CASSQGQQNIQYF
DNA: TGTGCCAGCAGCCAGGGACAGCAAAACATTCAGTACTTC

size: few
J: TRBJ2-3
D: .
V: TRBV5-8
length: 11
CDR3: CASLRRNTQYF
DNA: TGTGCCAGCCTCCGGCGGAATACGCAGTATTTT

size: .
J: TRBJ1-6
D: .
V: TRBV27
length: 15
CDR3: CASSLFGGSNPPLHF
DNA: TGTGCCAGCAGTTTATTCGGGGGGTCAAATCCACCCCTCCACTTT

size: .
J: TRBJ2-7
D: TRBD1
V: TRBV19
length: 15
CDR3: CASSIDGTGAYEQYF
DNA: TGTGCCAGTAGTATAGATGGGACAGGGGCCTACGAGCAGTACTTC

size: .
J: TRBJ1-1
D: .
V: TRBV6-2/TRBV6-3
length: 15
CDR3: CASSYPGGGDHEAFF
DNA: TGTGCCAGCAGTTACCCCGGAGGGGGGGACCATGAAGCTTTCTTT

size: .
J: TRBJ2-1
D: TRBD2
V: TRBV5-8
length: 15
CDR3: CASKPRGAGIGEQFF
DNA: TGTGCCAGCAAGCCACGAGGAGCGGGGATTGGTGAGCAGTTCTTC

size: .
J: TRBJ2-3
D: .
V: TRBV2
length: 14
CDR3: CASSVGERPDTQYF
DNA: TGTGCCAGCAGTGTAGGAGAGCGTCCGGATACGCAGTATTTT

size: .
J: TRBJ2-5
D: .
V: TRBV5-1
length: 13
CDR3: CASSLASQETQYF
DNA: TGCGCCAGCAGCTTGGCCTCCCAAGAGACCCAGTACTTC

size: once
J: TRBJ1-1
D: TRBD1
V: TRBV2
length: 12
CDR3: CASSGTGPQAFF
DNA: TGTGCCAGCAGTGGGACAGGACCTCAAGCTTTCTTT

size: once
J: TRBJ1-2
D: .
V: TRBV13
length: 13
CDR3: CASSLERGTRYTF
DNA: TGTGCCAGCAGCTTAGAGAGGGGGACGCGCTACACCTTC

size: .
J: TRBJ1-5
D: .
V: TRBV12-3/TRBV12-4
length: 13
CDR3: CASSRTAGQPQHF
DNA: TGTGCCAGCAGTCGGACGGCGGGTCAGCCCCAGCATTTT

size: .
J: TRBJ2-3
D: .
V: TRBV5-1
length: 13
CDR3: CASSLAGIDTQYF
DNA: TGCGCCAGCAGCTTGGCGGGTATAGATACGCAGTATTTT

size: .
J: TRBJ2-5
D: .
V: TRBV3-1/TRBV3-2
length: 16
CDR3: CASSPKASRGQETQYF
DNA: TGTGCCAGCAGCCCAAAGGCGAGTCGGGGCCAAGAGACCCAGTACTTC

size: .
J: TRBJ1-1
D: .
V: TRBV5-1
length: 14
CDR3: CASSLAGAETEAFF
DNA: TGCGCCAGCAGCTTGGCAGGGGCAGAGACTGAAGCTTTCTTT

size: once
J: TRBJ2-7
D: .
V: TRBV11-3
length: 14
CDR3: CARMGGASVEEQYF
DNA: TGTGCCAGGATGGGAGGTGCATCGGTTGAAGAGCAGTACTTC

size: .
J: TRBJ2-1
D: TRBD1
V: TRBV5-8
length: 16
CDR3: CASSSLGTGAYNEQFF
DNA: TGTGCCAGCAGCTCGTTAGGGACAGGGGCCTACAATGAGCAGTTCTTC

size: .
J: TRBJ2-5
D: TRBD2
V: TRBV27
length: 16
CDR3: CASSPQGSGGAGTQYF
DNA: TGTGCCAGCAGCCCCCAGGGTAGCGGGGGGGCGGGGACCCAGTACTTC

size: .
J: TRBJ2-3
D: TRBD2
V: TRBV5-4
length: 18
CDR3: CASSPFGGKRDSTPRQYF
DNA: TGTGCCAGCAGCCCGTTTGGGGGGAAGCGGGATTCAACCCCTAGGCAGTATTTT

size: .
J: TRBJ2-7
D: TRBD2
V: TRBV15
length: 15
CDR3: CATSLGAGGIYEQYF
DNA: TGTGCCACCAGCCTGGGAGCGGGAGGGATCTACGAGCAGTACTTC

size: .
J: TRBJ1-5
D: .
V: TRBV18
length: 15
CDR3: CASSGRTGSDQPQHF
DNA: TGTGCCAGCTCAGGAAGAACAGGGAGTGATCAGCCCCAGCATTTT

size: few
J: TRBJ2-7
D: .
V: TRBV9
length: 14
CDR3: CASSPGWSSYEQYF
DNA: TGTGCCAGCAGCCCAGGGTGGAGCTCCTACGAGCAGTACTTC

size: few
J: TRBJ1-1
D: .
V: TRBV4-2
length: 14
CDR3: CASSQVGGNTEAFF
DNA: TGTGCCAGCAGCCAAGTCGGGGGGAACACTGAAGCTTTCTTT

size: .
J: TRBJ2-1
D: .
V: TRBV18
length: 15
CDR3: CASSPWTEGSNEQFF
DNA: TGTGCCAGCTCACCATGGACAGAGGGGAGCAATGAGCAGTTCTTC

size: .
J: TRBJ2-7
D: .
V: TRBV6-5
length: 12
CDR3: CASSSSPAEQYF
DNA: TGTGCCAGCAGTTCTAGCCCCGCCGAGCAGTACTTC

size: .
J: TRBJ2-5
D: TRBD2
V: TRBV7-8
length: 17
CDR3: CASSSTISGRARETQYF
DNA: TGTGCCAGCAGCTCAACTATCAGCGGGAGGGCCCGTGAGACCCAGTACTTC

size: .
J: TRBJ2-7
D: .
V: TRBV6-2/TRBV6-3
length: 12
CDR3: CASSTTSYEQYF
DNA: TGTGCCAGCAGCACAACCTCCTACGAGCAGTACTTC

size: .
J: TRBJ1-2
D: TRBD1
V: TRBV30
length: 12
CDR3: CAWKQGRTGYTF
DNA: TGTGCCTGGAAACAGGGGAGGACGGGCTACACCTTC

size: few
J: TRBJ1-1
D: .
V: TRBV5-6
length: 14
CDR3: CASSLGFRSTEAFF
DNA: TGTGCCAGCAGCTTGGGATTCAGATCCACTGAAGCTTTCTTT

size: .
J: TRBJ2-5
D: TRBD1
V: TRBV5-6
length: 14
CDR3: CASSEQGAGETQYF
DNA: TGTGCCAGCAGCGAACAGGGGGCGGGGGAGACCCAGTACTTC

size: .
J: TRBJ2-5
D: TRBD2
V: TRBV14
length: 15
CDR3: CASSQGLAVQETQYF
DNA: TGTGCCAGCAGCCAGGGACTAGCGGTTCAAGAGACCCAGTACTTC

size: .
J: TRBJ1-5
D: .
V: TRBV2
length: 15
CDR3: CASSAHTGRNQPQHF
DNA: TGTGCCAGCAGTGCTCACACAGGGCGTAATCAGCCCCAGCATTTT

size: few
J: TRBJ1-5
D: .
V: TRBV10-1
length: 11
CDR3: CATLSNQPQHF
DNA: TGCGCCACCCTTAGCAATCAGCCCCAGCATTTT

size: .
J: TRBJ1-4
D: .
V: TRBV19
length: 13
CDR3: CASRETSNEKLFF
DNA: TGTGCCAGTAGGGAGACCTCTAATGAAAAACTGTTTTTT

size: .
J: TRBJ2-5
D: TRBD2
V: TRBV6-5
length: 13
CDR3: CASSLASGTTQYF
DNA: TGTGCCAGCAGTTTGGCTAGCGGGACGACCCAGTACTTC

size: .
J: TRBJ1-2
D: .
V: TRBV21-1
length: 15
CDR3: CASSRPQGENYGYTF
DNA: TGTGCCAGCAGCAGACCACAGGGGGAGAACTATGGCTACACCTTC

size: .
J: TRBJ1-2
D: TRBD1
V: TRBV7-9
length: 14
CDR3: CASSVGQATYGYTF
DNA: TGTGCCAGCAGCGTGGGACAGGCGACCTATGGCTACACCTTC

size: .
J: TRBJ2-2
D: .
V: TRBV5-6
length: 15
CDR3: CASSWGGAGTGELFF
DNA: TGTGCCAGCAGCTGGGGGGGCGCGGGCACCGGGGAGCTGTTTTTT

size: .
J: TRBJ2-5
D: TRBD2
V: TRBV5-1
length: 16
CDR3: CASSLVPGLVGETQYF
DNA: TGCGCCAGCAGCTTGGTACCCGGACTAGTTGGGGAGACCCAGTACTTC

size: .
J: TRBJ2-1
D: .
V: TRBV30
length: 13
CDR3: CAWSPTAYNEQFF
DNA: TGTGCCTGGAGTCCTACTGCTTACAATGAGCAGTTCTTC

size: .
J: TRBJ1-1
D: .
V: TRBV4-1
length: 14
CDR3: CASSQDQGNTEAFF
DNA: TGCGCCAGCAGCCAAGATCAGGGAAACACTGAAGCTTTCTTT

size: .
J: TRBJ1-2
D: TRBD1
V: TRBV7-2
length: 18
CDR3: CASSLFPPGQQGDYGYTF
DNA: TGTGCCAGCAGCTTATTCCCCCCGGGACAGCAGGGAGACTATGGCTACACCTTC

size: .
J: TRBJ2-7
D: TRBD1
V: TRBV10-3
length: 16
CDR3: CAISFVGQGRSYEQYF
DNA: TGTGCCATCAGTTTTGTAGGACAGGGAAGGTCCTACGAGCAGTACTTC

size: .
J: TRBJ2-7
D: .
V: TRBV25-1
length: 15
CDR3: CASSDPKTGPYEQYF
DNA: TGTGCCAGCAGTGATCCCAAGACAGGCCCCTACGAGCAGTACTTC

size: .
J: TRBJ2-1
D: TRBD1
V: TRBV2
length: 16
CDR3: CASSELRSGQANEQFF
DNA: TGTGCCAGCAGTGAACTGAGATCGGGACAGGCCAATGAGCAGTTCTTC

size: .
J: TRBJ1-1
D: .
V: TRBV10-1
length: 13
CDR3: CASSEGAWTEAFF
DNA: TGCGCCAGCAGTGAGGGGGCTTGGACTGAAGCTTTCTTT

size: once
J: TRBJ1-2
D: TRBD1
V: TRBV15
length: 15
CDR3: CATRPATGVAYGYTF
DNA: TGTGCCACTCGGCCCGCGACAGGGGTTGCCTATGGCTACACCTTC

size: once
J: TRBJ1-5
D: .
V: TRBV19
length: 14
CDR3: CASSISTGYQPQHF
DNA: TGTGCCAGTAGCATCTCTACAGGTTACCAGCCCCAGCATTTT

size: few
J: TRBJ2-7
D: .
V: TRBV2
length: 12
CDR3: CARGQGTNEQYF
DNA: TGTGCCAGAGGGCAGGGGACGAACGAGCAGTACTTC

size: .
J: TRBJ2-3
D: TRBD1
V: TRBV7-9
length: 15
CDR3: CASSLEGQTTDTQYF
DNA: TGTGCCAGCAGCTTAGAGGGACAGACCACAGATACGCAGTATTTT

size: .
J: TRBJ2-3
D: TRBD2
V: TRBV7-9
length: 15
CDR3: CASSYNPSGKDTQYF
DNA: TGTGCCAGCAGCTACAACCCTAGCGGGAAAGATACGCAGTATTTT

size: .
J: TRBJ1-1
D: .
V: TRBV5-1
length: 16
CDR3: CASSLHGSGDYTEAFF
DNA: TGCGCCAGCAGCTTGCATGGGTCAGGGGATTACACTGAAGCTTTCTTT

size: .
J: TRBJ2-1
D: TRBD1
V: TRBV4-2
length: 15
CDR3: CASSLRTGSYNEQFF
DNA: TGTGCCAGCAGCCTGAGGACAGGATCCTACAATGAGCAGTTCTTC

size: .
J: TRBJ2-2
D: .
V: TRBV27
length: 15
CDR3: CASSSTGLMAGELFF
DNA: TGTGCCAGCAGCTCAACAGGGTTAATGGCCGGGGAGCTGTTTTTT

size: .
J: TRBJ2-7
D: .
V: TRBV5-6
length: 15
CDR3: CASSLLGQGLLEQYF
DNA: TGTGCCAGCAGCTTGTTGGGGCAGGGACTCCTCGAGCAGTACTTC